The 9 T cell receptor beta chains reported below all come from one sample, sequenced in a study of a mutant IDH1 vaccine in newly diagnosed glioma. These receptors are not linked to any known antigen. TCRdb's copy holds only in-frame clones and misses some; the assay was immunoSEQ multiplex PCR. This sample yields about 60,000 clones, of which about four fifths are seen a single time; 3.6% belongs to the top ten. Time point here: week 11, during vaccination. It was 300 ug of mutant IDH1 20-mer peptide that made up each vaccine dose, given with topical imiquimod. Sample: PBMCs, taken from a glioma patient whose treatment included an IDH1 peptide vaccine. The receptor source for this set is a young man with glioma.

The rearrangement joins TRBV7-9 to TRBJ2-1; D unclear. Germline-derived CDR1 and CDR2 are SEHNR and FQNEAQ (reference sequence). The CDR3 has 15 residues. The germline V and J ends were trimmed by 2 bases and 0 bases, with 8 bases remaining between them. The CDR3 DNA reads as TGTGCCAGCAGCTTAAGGTCGAGCTCCTACAATGAGCAGTTCTTC. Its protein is CASSLRSSSYNEQFF.

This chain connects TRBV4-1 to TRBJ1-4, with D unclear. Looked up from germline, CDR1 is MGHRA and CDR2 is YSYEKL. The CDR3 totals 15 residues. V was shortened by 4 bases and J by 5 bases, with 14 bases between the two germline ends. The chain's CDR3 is CASSLPGRGNEKLFF. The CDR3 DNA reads TGCGCCAGCAGCCTTCCGGGCAGAGGGAATGAAAAACTGTTTTTT.

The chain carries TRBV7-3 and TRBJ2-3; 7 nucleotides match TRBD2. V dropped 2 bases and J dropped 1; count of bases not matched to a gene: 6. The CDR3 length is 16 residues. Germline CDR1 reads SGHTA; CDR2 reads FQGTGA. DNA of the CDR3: TGTGCCAGCAGCTTACGGACTAGTCCACGCACAGATACGCAGTATTTT. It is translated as CASSLRTSPRTDTQYF.

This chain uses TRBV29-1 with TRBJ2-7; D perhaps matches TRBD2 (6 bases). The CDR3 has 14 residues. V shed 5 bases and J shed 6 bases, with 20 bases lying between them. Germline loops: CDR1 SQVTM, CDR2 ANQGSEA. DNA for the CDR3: TGCAGCGTTAGATCGGGACTGCTCTACAGCGAGCAGTACTTC. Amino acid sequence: CSVRSGLLYSEQYF.

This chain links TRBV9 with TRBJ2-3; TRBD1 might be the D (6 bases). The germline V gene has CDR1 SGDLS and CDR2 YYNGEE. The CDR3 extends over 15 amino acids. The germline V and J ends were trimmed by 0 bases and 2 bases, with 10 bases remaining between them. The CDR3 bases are TGTGCCAGCAGCGTAGGAGGGACAAACACAGATACGCAGTATTTT. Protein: CASSVGGTNTDTQYF.

The chain's CDR3 is CSAPGFYEQYF. The CDR3 DNA is TGCAGTGCTCCTGGATTCTACGAGCAGTACTTC. The gene calls are TRBV20-1 and TRBJ2-7; D unclear. Germline loops: CDR1 DFQATT, CDR2 SNEGSKA (reference sequence). V dropped 5 bases and J dropped 3 bases, with 8 bases sitting between them. This CDR3 comprises 11 residues.

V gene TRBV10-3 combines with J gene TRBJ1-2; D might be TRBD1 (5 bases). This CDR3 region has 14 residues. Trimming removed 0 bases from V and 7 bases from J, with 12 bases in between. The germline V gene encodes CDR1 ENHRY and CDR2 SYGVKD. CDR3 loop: CAISESQGAGGYTF. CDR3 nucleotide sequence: TGTGCCATCAGTGAGTCGCAAGGGGCGGGTGGCTACACCTTC.

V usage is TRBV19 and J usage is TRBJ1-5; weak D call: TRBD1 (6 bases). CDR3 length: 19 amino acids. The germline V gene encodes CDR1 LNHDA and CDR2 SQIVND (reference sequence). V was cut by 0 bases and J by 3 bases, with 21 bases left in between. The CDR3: CASSIDQSSGAMYNQPQHF. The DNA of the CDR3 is TGTGCCAGTAGTATAGATCAGAGCTCGGGGGCGATGTACAATCAGCCCCAGCATTTT.

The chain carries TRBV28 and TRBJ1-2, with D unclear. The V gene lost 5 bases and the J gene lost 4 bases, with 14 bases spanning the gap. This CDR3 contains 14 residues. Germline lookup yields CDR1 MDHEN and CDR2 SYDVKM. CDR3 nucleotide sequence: TGTGCCAGCAGTCCCAATGTGGTTTTCTATGGCTACACCTTC. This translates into CASSPNVVFYGYTF.